Listed below are T cell receptor beta chains from one sample, sequenced in a study of T cells in Graves' hyperthyroidism and ophthalmopathy. TCRdb reprocessed the multiplex PCR reads with MiXCR, giving one entry per CDR3 protein. The sample has 560,000 or so distinct CDR3 sequences, nearly 20% seen once; the top ten hold around 50%. Sequencing was done on a sample of blood. These TCRs come from a man aged 35 to 55 with Graves' ophthalmopathy. The CDR3 runs from the conserved cysteine through the conserved F or W. A D gene is named only where the DNA matches it firmly. Clone size, where shown, is once, few, many, or a class for clones that have expanded.

>.|.|TRBJ1-2|TRBV25-1
TGTGCCAGCAGTGAGTCGGCGTATGGCTACACCTTC
CASSESAYGYTF
>.|many|TRBJ1-6|TRBV30
TGTGCCTGGAGTCCAGGTCGTGATTCACCCCTCCACTTT
CAWSPGRDSPLHF
>.|.|TRBJ2-1|TRBV19
TGTGCCAGTAGTACCCACACGAACCCGTACAATGAGCAGTTCTTC
CASSTHTNPYNEQFF
>.|many|TRBJ1-5|TRBV20-1
TGCAGTGCTAGTGCAGGGTGGGGCAATCAGCCCCAGCATTTT
CSASAGWGNQPQHF
>.|few|TRBJ1-4|TRBV3-1
TGTGCCAGCAGCCAAGAGTCCGAGCAGCTGCAACTAGGGGAAACTAATGAAAAACTGTTTTTT
CASSQESEQLQLGETNEKLFF
>TRBD2|many|TRBJ2-3|TRBV12-3/TRBV12-4
TGTGCCAGCAGTTCCTATAGCGGGTTCAGCACAGATACGCAGTATTTT
CASSSYSGFSTDTQYF
>.|many|TRBJ1-2|TRBV18
TGTGCCAGCTCACCACCAGACAGCCACTATGGCTACACCTTC
CASSPPDSHYGYTF
>.|many|TRBJ2-5|TRBV10-3
TGTGCCATCAGTGAGTCAACCCTTATAAACCGTGACCAAGAGACCCAGTACTTC
CAISESTLINRDQETQYF
>TRBD1|many|TRBJ1-1|TRBV6-1
TGTGCCAGCACCTGGACAGGGGGGAACACTGAAGCTTTCTTT
CASTWTGGNTEAFF
>.|many|TRBJ2-1|TRBV11-2
TGTGCCAGCAGCAGGGCCGGGACATCTTACAATGAGCAGTTCTTC
CASSRAGTSYNEQFF
>.|.|TRBJ2-6|TRBV12-3/TRBV12-4
TGTGCCAGCAGAACATTAGGGGGTGGGGCCAACGTCCTGACTTTC
CASRTLGGGANVLTF
>.|many|TRBJ1-1|TRBV30
TGTGCCTGGGCCGGGGCCATTGGTAGGATGAACACTGAAGCTTTCTTT
CAWAGAIGRMNTEAFF
>TRBD2|few|TRBJ2-7|TRBV7-9
TGTGCCAGCAGCTTAAATTCCCCGGGACTAGCGGGACCCTACGAGCAGTACTTC
CASSLNSPGLAGPYEQYF
>TRBD2|many|TRBJ2-7|TRBV11-2
TGTGCCAGCAGCTTAGCGACTAGCGGAAACTACGAGCAGTACTTC
CASSLATSGNYEQYF
>.|.|TRBJ2-7|TRBV20-1
TGCAGTGCTAGAGGGTCGGGGGCCGCCTACGAGCAGTACTTC
CSARGSGAAYEQYF
>.|many|TRBJ2-1|TRBV11-3
TGTGCCAGCAGTCCAACCACCGACTGGTACAATGAGCAGTTCTTC
CASSPTTDWYNEQFF
>.|.|TRBJ1-1|TRBV30
TGTGCCTGGACAGGGGACATGAACACTGAAGCTTTCTTT
CAWTGDMNTEAFF
>.|.|TRBJ2-3|TRBV28
TGTGCCAGCAAAGGGTTTGGCGAGGGGGGGGGTACAGATACGCAGTATTTT
CASKGFGEGGGTDTQYF
>.|.|TRBJ2-7|TRBV29-1
TGCAGCGTTGTAACCATAAGCGGACACGAGCAGTACTTC
CSVVTISGHEQYF
>TRBD1|.|TRBJ2-2|TRBV30
TGTGCCTGTTGGGGACAGGGAAGGACCGGGGAGCTGTTTTTT
CACWGQGRTGELFF
>TRBD2|many|TRBJ2-3|TRBV18
TGTGCCAGCTCACCGGCTAGCGGGATCCCAGATACGCAGTATTTT
CASSPASGIPDTQYF
>.|.|TRBJ1-1|TRBV6-8
TGTGCCAGCAGTTTGAGCAGGGCAAGGACTGAAGCTTTCTTT
CASSLSRARTEAFF
>TRBD1|.|TRBJ1-5|TRBV7-8
TGTGCCAGCAGCTTAACAGAACAGGGGGCCTGGCCCCAGCATTTT
CASSLTEQGAWPQHF
>TRBD1|.|TRBJ2-3|TRBV7-6
TGTGCCAGCAGCCCCCGGGGTGCAGGGGGCAAGGAAGATACGCAGTATTTT
CASSPRGAGGKEDTQYF
>.|.|TRBJ1-2|TRBV7-2
TGTGCCAGCAGACTAAGATTGGACGGCTATGGCTACACCTTC
CASRLRLDGYGYTF
>TRBD2|few|TRBJ2-1|TRBV2
TGTGCCAGCAGTGGGACTAGCGGGAGAGTCGGTGAGCAGTTCTTC
CASSGTSGRVGEQFF
>TRBD2|.|TRBJ2-3|TRBV7-9
TGTGCCAGCAGACTCACTAGCGGGAGGATCTCTAGCACAGATACGCAGTATTTT
CASRLTSGRISSTDTQYF
>.|many|TRBJ1-2|TRBV28
TGTGCCAGCAGTTTCGGTCAGGGCCTTTATGATGGCTACACCTTC
CASSFGQGLYDGYTF
>.|many|TRBJ2-1|TRBV30
TGTGCCTGGAGTCGCAATGAGCAGTTCTTC
CAWSRNEQFF